These T cell receptor beta chains were read from a single sample in a study of response to subunit inactivated influenza vaccine. Via MiXCR, TCRdb re-called the RT-PCR reads, giving one row per CDR3 protein. Among hundreds of thousands of distinct CDR3 sequences listed, approximately 11% were seen once. The sequenced sample was PBMCs from blood, obtained more than 35 days after vaccination. The receptors stem from a man aged 45-65 years who received an inactivated influenza vaccine. CDR3s include the opening cysteine and the closing phenylalanine or tryptophan. A D gene is named only where the DNA matches it firmly. The size field is filled for only some rows; it gives once, few, many or a size class.

J gene	CDR3 length	V gene	D gene	clone size	CDR3 DNA	CDR3 protein
TRBJ2-7	13	TRBV5-1	-	many	TGCGCCAGCAGCTTGGTGGGCCTATACGAGCAGTACTTC	CASSLVGLYEQYF
TRBJ1-2	15	TRBV12-3/TRBV12-4	TRBD1	-	TGTGCCAGCAGTTTTTTGGACAGGGCTGTCTATGGCTACACCTTC	CASSFLDRAVYGYTF
TRBJ1-1	15	TRBV12-3/TRBV12-4	-	few	TGTGCCAGCAGCCCGCTGGGGCAGGGGCCGACTGAAGCTTTCTTT	CASSPLGQGPTEAFF
TRBJ2-1	19	TRBV3-1	TRBD2	-	TGTGCCAGCAGCCAAGATTCCGGGGAAGAAGCGGGAGGGCCATGTAAGCAGTTCTTC	CASSQDSGEEAGGPCKQFF
TRBJ2-7	14	TRBV7-2	-	-	TGTGCCAGCACCTGGACCCAGAGCTCCTACGAGCAGTACTTC	CASTWTQSSYEQYF
TRBJ1-5	14	TRBV7-2	TRBD1	many	TGTGCCAGCAGCTTAGCACAGGGGCCGCAGCCCCAGCATTTT	CASSLAQGPQPQHF
TRBJ1-6	17	TRBV12-3/TRBV12-4	TRBD1	many	TGTGCCAGCAGTTTACTTACAGGGGATATCTATAATTCACCCCTCCACTTT	CASSLLTGDIYNSPLHF
TRBJ2-7	12	TRBV10-3	-	few	TGTGCCATCAGCGGCGGTGATCGCGAGCAGTACTTC	CAISGGDREQYF
TRBJ2-3	14	TRBV11-2	TRBD1	few	TGTGCCAGCAGCTGGGGACAGGGAGCAGATACGCAGTATTTT	CASSWGQGADTQYF
TRBJ2-7	15	TRBV15	-	many	TGTGCCACCAGCAGAGAAGGGACCCTCGGTATTGAGCAGTACTTC	CATSREGTLGIEQYF
TRBJ2-3	17	TRBV6-4	TRBD2	few	TGTGCCAGCAGTGATCGGTCACTAGCGGGAGGGACAGATACGCAGTATTTT	CASSDRSLAGGTDTQYF
TRBJ2-1	14	TRBV29-1	TRBD1	many	TGCAGCGTCGACTATAGGGGGCAACGCAATGAGCAGTTCTTC	CSVDYRGQRNEQFF